The clone carrying this T cell receptor beta chain was counted a few times. Its antigen is still unknown. The data stem from a study of cytotoxic CD8 clonotypes in ibrutinib-treated CLL. Study-level findings and limits: Having risen at ibrutinib response, clonality had fallen back toward baseline by progression.

Sequencing used immunoSEQ multiplex PCR; TCRdb keeps in-frame clones, though not all of them. Found here are over 150,000 clones, about 72% of them singletons; the top ten hold around 15%. The length of the CDR3 is 15 residues. V was pared by 4 bases and J by 5 bases, with 17 bases between. Germline V CDR1 and CDR2: LNHDA, SQIVND (reference sequence). The source material was PBMCs, sampled after 24 months of ibrutinib treatment. This chain joins TRBV19 and TRBJ2-5, with D possibly matching TRBD2 (6 bases). The TCR originated in a human donor with chronic lymphocytic leukemia. The CDR3 DNA sequence: TGTGCCAGTAGTAACATTCTAGCGTTCGGCGAGACCCAGTACTTC. It is translated as CASSNILAFGETQYF. Looking up the rest from reference TRBV19 and TRBJ2-5 gives the full variable domain: DGGITQSPKYLFRKEGQNVTLSCEQNLNHDAMYWYRQDPGQGLRLIYYSQIVNDFQKGDIAEGYSVSREKKESFPLTVTSAQKNPTAFYLCASSNILAFGETQYFGPGTRLLVL.